The rows below give T cell receptor beta chains drawn from one sample of a study of regulatory T cells in long-lasting Graves disease. Using its own MiXCR run on the multiplex PCR reads, TCRdb lists one record per CDR3 protein. The data contain 600,000 to 850,000 distinct CDR3 sequences, 30% of them singletons. This sample comprised peripheral blood mononuclear cells (PBMCs), obtained when the disease was refractory, from a patient treated with antithyroid drugs. These receptors all come from a female donor with Graves disease. Each CDR3 is given with its conserved first and last residue. A D gene is named only where the DNA matches it firmly. Expanded clones are given a class, and other clones once, few, many or no size at all.

j_call v_call d_call clone_size cdr3_aa cdr3_nt
TRBJ1-4 TRBV12-3/TRBV12-4 NA once CASSFRDTNEKLFF TGTGCCAGCAGTTTCCGTGACACTAATGAAAAACTGTTTTTT
TRBJ2-5 TRBV6-1 TRBD2 many CASSERPYGTSGQETQYF TGTGCCAGCAGTGAAAGACCCTACGGGACTAGCGGGCAAGAGACCCAGTACTTC
TRBJ2-4 TRBV5-1 TRBD2 few CASSSQAGGPRNIQYF TGCGCCAGCAGCTCCCAAGCGGGAGGGCCGAGAAACATTCAGTACTTC
TRBJ2-7 TRBV29-1 NA few CSVGGGSLGNEQYF TGCAGCGTTGGGGGAGGCTCCCTGGGGAACGAGCAGTACTTC
TRBJ1-5 TRBV2 NA many CASSEARPNNQPQHF TGTGCCAGCAGTGAAGCTCGACCGAACAATCAGCCCCAGCATTTT
TRBJ2-7 TRBV6-1 TRBD2 few CASSQMTLAGGIEQYF TGTGCCAGCAGTCAGATGACGCTAGCGGGAGGGATCGAGCAGTACTTC
TRBJ2-2 TRBV12-3/TRBV12-4 NA NA CASSWGNTGELFF TGTGCCAGCAGTTGGGGGAACACCGGGGAGCTGTTTTTT
TRBJ1-1 TRBV28 NA many CASVSSLLGLDTEAFF TGTGCCAGCGTATCTAGCCTGTTGGGGCTCGACACTGAAGCTTTCTTT
TRBJ2-7 TRBV20-1 NA NA CSAKMTDSAEGGVYEQYF TGCAGTGCTAAAATGACCGACTCGGCGGAGGGGGGTGTCTACGAGCAGTACTTC
TRBJ1-1 TRBV5-1 NA NA CASSLYPQGEGTEAFF TGCGCCAGCAGCTTGTACCCACAGGGAGAAGGCACTGAAGCTTTCTTT
TRBJ1-3 TRBV28 NA few CAIEGVSGNTIYF TGTGCCATCGAGGGGGTCTCTGGAAACACCATATATTTT
TRBJ1-1 TRBV20-1 NA NA CSATTKIETEAFF TGCAGTGCTACCACAAAGATCGAGACTGAAGCTTTCTTT
TRBJ2-7 TRBV12-3/TRBV12-4 NA few CASSSGLVYEQYF TGTGCCAGCAGTTCAGGACTTGTTTACGAGCAGTACTTC
TRBJ1-2 TRBV2 NA few CASRMAASNGYTF TGTGCCAGCAGAATGGCAGCTTCCAATGGCTACACCTTC
TRBJ2-7 TRBV5-1 TRBD1 NA CASRPALTDRKYEQYF TGCGCCAGCAGACCCGCTCTAACGGACAGGAAGTACGAGCAGTACTTC
TRBJ2-4 TRBV11-2 TRBD2 NA CASSLSRAGGRSKNIQYF TGTGCCAGCAGCTTAAGTCGCGCGGGAGGGCGTTCCAAAAACATTCAGTACTTC
TRBJ2-6 TRBV19 NA NA CASMGGTGRNGANVLTF TGTGCCAGTATGGGGGGTACAGGGCGAAATGGGGCCAACGTCCTGACTTTC
TRBJ2-7 TRBV18 TRBD2 many CASSQLATEQYF TGTGCCAGCTCACAACTAGCGACCGAGCAGTACTTC
TRBJ1-2 TRBV28 NA many CASSPDGPYGYTF TGTGCCAGCAGTCCCGACGGCCCGTATGGCTACACCTTC
TRBJ2-7 TRBV20-1 NA NA CSARGPQGWHEQYF TGCAGTGCTAGAGGTCCTCAGGGTTGGCACGAGCAGTACTTC
TRBJ1-2 TRBV30 NA many CAWSRRNYGYTF TGTGCCTGGAGCAGAAGAAACTATGGCTACACCTTC
TRBJ1-2 TRBV3-1 NA few CASSQGPGQTYGYTF TGTGCCAGCAGCCAAGGGCCGGGACAAACCTATGGCTACACCTTC
TRBJ1-1 TRBV6-2/TRBV6-3 TRBD1 many CASSYGVTGRSAIEAFF TGTGCCAGCAGTTACGGGGTGACAGGGCGGTCGGCAATTGAAGCTTTCTTT
TRBJ1-5 TRBV2 TRBD1 NA CASSRRRGGGKMNGNQPQHF TGTGCCAGCAGTCGAAGAAGGGGAGGGGGCAAGATGAATGGCAATCAGCCCCAGCATTTT
TRBJ1-5 TRBV27 NA many CASSPLGGTDQPQHF TGTGCCAGCAGTCCACTGGGGGGGACGGACCAGCCCCAGCATTTT
TRBJ2-7 TRBV20-1 TRBD2 NA CSAQSGRNSYEQYF TGCAGTGCTCAAAGCGGGAGGAACTCCTACGAGCAGTACTTC
TRBJ1-5 TRBV19 NA few CASRRDWDQPQHF TGTGCCAGTAGGAGAGACTGGGATCAGCCCCAGCATTTT
TRBJ1-2 TRBV28 NA many CASTGSGYTF TGTGCCAGCACGGGGAGTGGCTACACCTTC
TRBJ2-2 TRBV24-1 TRBD1 few CATRDSSNTGELFF TGTGCCACCCGGGACAGCTCGAACACCGGGGAGCTGTTTTTT
TRBJ1-2 TRBV28 TRBD1 NA CASGDSDANYGYTF TGTGCCAGCGGGGACAGTGACGCTAACTATGGCTACACCTTC
TRBJ1-4 TRBV6-1 NA few CASSDSGIEKLFF TGTGCCAGCAGTGATTCAGGGATTGAAAAACTGTTTTTT
TRBJ1-5 TRBV25-1 NA few CASSAHNQPQHF TGTGCCAGCAGCGCCCATAATCAGCCCCAGCATTTT
TRBJ1-2 TRBV2 NA few CARATGTGNYGYTF TGTGCCAGAGCAACCGGGACGGGGAACTATGGCTACACCTTC
TRBJ2-5 TRBV20-1 TRBD1 NA CSAGTGGRKKTQYF TGCAGTGCTGGGACAGGGGGTCGAAAGAAGACCCAGTACTTC
TRBJ1-2 TRBV24-1 NA NA CATSDLETNYGYTF TGTGCCACCAGTGACCTGGAAACTAACTATGGCTACACCTTC
TRBJ2-2 TRBV12-5 NA few CASGYFTSTGELFF TGTGCTAGTGGTTACTTCACGTCCACCGGGGAGCTGTTTTTT
TRBJ1-5 TRBV18 NA NA CASSPIQRDQPQHF TGTGCCAGCTCACCTATCCAGAGGGATCAGCCCCAGCATTTT
TRBJ1-6 TRBV10-3 NA few CAISRAQGRYNSPLHF TGTGCCATCAGCCGGGCCCAGGGGCGCTATAATTCACCCCTCCACTTT
TRBJ1-2 TRBV27 TRBD1 NA CASSPPGQLTFYTF TGTGCCAGCAGCCCCCCGGGACAGCTAACATTCTACACCTTC
TRBJ2-2 TRBV2 TRBD2 few CASSDWGGRKNTGELFF TGTGCCAGCAGTGATTGGGGGGGACGGAAGAACACCGGGGAGCTGTTTTTT
TRBJ1-3 TRBV20-1 NA few CSATPSPPSGNTIYF TGCAGTGCTACCCCTTCTCCCCCCTCTGGAAACACCATATATTTT
TRBJ1-4 TRBV7-6 NA few CASSLIGRDFKEKLFF TGTGCCAGCAGCTTAATTGGCAGGGACTTCAAAGAAAAACTGTTTTTT
TRBJ2-5 TRBV28 NA many CASSFLTQGVETQYF TGTGCCAGCAGTTTCCTCACCCAGGGAGTAGAGACCCAGTACTTC
TRBJ1-4 TRBV20-1 TRBD1 NA CSAMPLGTGLNEKLFF TGCAGTGCTATGCCTCTCGGGACAGGGCTAAATGAAAAACTGTTTTTT
TRBJ1-2 TRBV2 NA many CASSEALPGVYGYTF TGTGCCAGCAGTGAAGCGCTTCCAGGGGTCTATGGCTACACCTTC
TRBJ2-7 TRBV28 NA many CASREAGQTYEQYF TGTGCCAGCAGAGAGGCAGGACAGACCTACGAGCAGTACTTC
TRBJ1-5 TRBV19 TRBD1 many CASSMDLTGGTQPQHF TGTGCCAGTAGTATGGATCTGACAGGGGGAACTCAGCCCCAGCATTTT